This T cell receptor beta chain was found in a study of blood T cells in healthy people across ages. With regard to this clonotype: Antigen specificity is unknown.

Study-wide findings and caveats: Aged donors had fewer naive CD4+ cells and lower diversity than long-lived donors. When one million T cells were used, diversity estimates were thought to be underestimates.

V shed 7 bases and J shed 9 bases, with 13 bases lying between them. The V gene's germline CDR1 is SNHLY and CDR2 FYNNEI. The CDR3 is 12 residues long. A second PCR, run for roughly 7 to 12 cycles, used a sample-barcoded 5' primer plus a J-beta primer mix. TCRdb ran MiXCR on the 5' RACE reads and lists one entry per CDR3 protein. This table has around 1.5 million distinct CDR3 sequences, 42% appearing once. The J gene is TRBJ2-1, the V gene TRBV2; D possibly corresponds to TRBD2 (6 bases). Source material: blood. The receptor's source is a woman under 30 in good health. The CDR3 DNA follows: TGTGCCAGCAACCACGGGGGAGGTGAGCAGTTCTTC. Residues: CASNHGGGEQFF.